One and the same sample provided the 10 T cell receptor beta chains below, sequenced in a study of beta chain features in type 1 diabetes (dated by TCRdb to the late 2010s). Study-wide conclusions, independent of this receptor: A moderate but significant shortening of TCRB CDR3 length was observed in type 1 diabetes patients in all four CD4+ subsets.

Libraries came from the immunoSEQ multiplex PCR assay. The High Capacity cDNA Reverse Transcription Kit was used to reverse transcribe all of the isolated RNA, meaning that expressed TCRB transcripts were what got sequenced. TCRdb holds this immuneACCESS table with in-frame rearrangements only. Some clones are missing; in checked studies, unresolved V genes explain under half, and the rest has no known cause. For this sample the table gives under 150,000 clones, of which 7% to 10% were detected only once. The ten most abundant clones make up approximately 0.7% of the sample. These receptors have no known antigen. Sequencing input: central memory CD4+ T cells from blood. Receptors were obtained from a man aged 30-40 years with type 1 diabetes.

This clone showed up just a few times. CDR3 residues: CASSAFGTSHEQYF. In DNA form, the CDR3 reads TGTGCCAGCAGTGCATTTGGGACTAGCCACGAGCAGTACTTC. The V and J genes are TRBV2 and TRBJ2-7, with 9 bases that match TRBD2. In germline, CDR1 is SNHLY, CDR2 FYNNEI. This CDR3 contains 14 residues. V gave up 4 bases and J gave up 5 bases; unmatched junction bases: 6.

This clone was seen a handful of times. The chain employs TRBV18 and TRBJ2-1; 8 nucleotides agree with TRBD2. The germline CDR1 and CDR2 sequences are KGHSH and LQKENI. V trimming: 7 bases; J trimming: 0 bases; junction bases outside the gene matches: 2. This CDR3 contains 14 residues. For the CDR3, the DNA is TGTGCCAGCTTAGCGGGGAGCTCCTACAATGAGCAGTTCTTC. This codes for CASLAGSSYNEQFF.

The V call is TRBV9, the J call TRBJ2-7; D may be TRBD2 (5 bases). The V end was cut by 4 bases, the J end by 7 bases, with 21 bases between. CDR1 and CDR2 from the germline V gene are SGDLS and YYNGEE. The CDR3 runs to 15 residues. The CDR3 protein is CASSSALTYTGEQYF. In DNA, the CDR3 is TGTGCCAGCAGCTCAGCCCTGACGTATACGGGGGAGCAGTACTTC. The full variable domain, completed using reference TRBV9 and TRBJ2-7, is DSGVTQTPKHLITATGQRVTLRCSPRSGDLSVYWYQQSLDQGLQFLIQYYNGEERAKGNILERFSAQQFPDLHSELNLSSLELGDSALYFCASSSALTYTGEQYFGPGTRLTVT.

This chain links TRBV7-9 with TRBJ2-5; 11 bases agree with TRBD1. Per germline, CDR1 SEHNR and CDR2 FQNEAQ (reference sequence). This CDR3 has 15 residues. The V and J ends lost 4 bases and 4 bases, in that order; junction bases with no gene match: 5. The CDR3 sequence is CASSSQGQGGETQYF. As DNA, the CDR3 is TGTGCCAGCAGCTCTCAGGGACAGGGGGGAGAGACCCAGTACTTC.

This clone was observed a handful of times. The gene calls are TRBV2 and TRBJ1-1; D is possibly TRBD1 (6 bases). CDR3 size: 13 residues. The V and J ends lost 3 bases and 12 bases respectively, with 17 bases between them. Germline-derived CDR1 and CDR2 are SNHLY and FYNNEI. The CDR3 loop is CASSDQGTVSTFF. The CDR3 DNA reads TGTGCCAGCAGTGATCAGGGGACGGTGTCAACTTTCTTT.

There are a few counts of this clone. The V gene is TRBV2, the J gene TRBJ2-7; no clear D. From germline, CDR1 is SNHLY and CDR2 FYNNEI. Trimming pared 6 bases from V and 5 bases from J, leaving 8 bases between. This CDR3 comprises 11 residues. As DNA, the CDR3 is TGTGCCAGCAGCTTACTGGACGAGCAGTACTTC. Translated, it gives CASSLLDEQYF.

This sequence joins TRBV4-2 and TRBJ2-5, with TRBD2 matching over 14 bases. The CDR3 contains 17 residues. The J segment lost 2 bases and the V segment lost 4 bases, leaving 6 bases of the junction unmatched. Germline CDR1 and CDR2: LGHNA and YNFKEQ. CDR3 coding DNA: TGTGCCAGCAGCCCGGGGGGGACTAGCGGGGGACAAGAGACCCAGTACTTC. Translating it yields CASSPGGTSGGQETQYF.

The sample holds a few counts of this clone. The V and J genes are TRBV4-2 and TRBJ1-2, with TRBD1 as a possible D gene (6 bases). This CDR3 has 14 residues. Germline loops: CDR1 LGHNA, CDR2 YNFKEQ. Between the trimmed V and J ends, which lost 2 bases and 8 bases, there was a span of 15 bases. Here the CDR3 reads CASSQWDTAGGYTF. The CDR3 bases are TGTGCCAGCAGCCAATGGGACACAGCCGGCGGCTACACCTTC.

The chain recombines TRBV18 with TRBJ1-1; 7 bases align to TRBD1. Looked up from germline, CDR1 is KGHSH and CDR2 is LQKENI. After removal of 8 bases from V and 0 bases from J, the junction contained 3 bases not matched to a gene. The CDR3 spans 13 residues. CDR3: CASATGMNTEAFF. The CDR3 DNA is TGTGCCAGCGCGACAGGGATGAACACTGAAGCTTTCTTT.

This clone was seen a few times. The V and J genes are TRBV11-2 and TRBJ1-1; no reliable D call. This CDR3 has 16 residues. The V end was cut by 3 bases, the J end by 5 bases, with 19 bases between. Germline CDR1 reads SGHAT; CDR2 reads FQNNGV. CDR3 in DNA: TGTGCCAGCAGCTTTCGTCCTGGGAGTCGGGGAACTGAAGCTTTCTTT. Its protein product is CASSFRPGSRGTEAFF. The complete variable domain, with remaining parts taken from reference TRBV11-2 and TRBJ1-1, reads EAGVAQSPRYKIIEKRQSVAFWCNPISGHATLYWYQQILGQGPKLLIQFQNNGVVDDSQLPKDRFSAERLKGVDSTLKIQPAKLEDSAVYLCASSFRPGSRGTEAFFGQGTRLTVV.